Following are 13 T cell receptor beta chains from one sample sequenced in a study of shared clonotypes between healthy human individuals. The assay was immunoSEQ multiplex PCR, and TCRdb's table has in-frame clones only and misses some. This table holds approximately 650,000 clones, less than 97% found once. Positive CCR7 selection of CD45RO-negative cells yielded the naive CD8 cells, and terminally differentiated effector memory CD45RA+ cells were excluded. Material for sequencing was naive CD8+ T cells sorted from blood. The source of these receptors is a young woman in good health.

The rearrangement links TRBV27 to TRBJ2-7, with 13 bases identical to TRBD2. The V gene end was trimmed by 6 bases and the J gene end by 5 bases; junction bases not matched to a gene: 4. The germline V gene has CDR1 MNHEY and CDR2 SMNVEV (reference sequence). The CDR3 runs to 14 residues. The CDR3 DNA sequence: TGTGCCAGCAGGATACTAGCGGGAGGGCACGAGCAGTACTTC. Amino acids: CASRILAGGHEQYF.

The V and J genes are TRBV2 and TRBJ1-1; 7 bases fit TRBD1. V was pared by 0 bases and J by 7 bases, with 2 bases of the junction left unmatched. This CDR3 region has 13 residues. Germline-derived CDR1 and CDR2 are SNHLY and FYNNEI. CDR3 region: CASSEAGTVEAFF. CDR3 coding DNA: TGTGCCAGCAGTGAAGCCGGGACAGTTGAAGCTTTCTTT. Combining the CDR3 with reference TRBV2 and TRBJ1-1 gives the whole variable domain EPEVTQTPSHQVTQMGQEVILRCVPISNHLYFYWYRQILGQKVEFLVSFYNNEISEKSEIFDDQFSVERPDGSNFTLKIRSTKLEDSAMYFCASSEAGTVEAFFGQGTRLTVV.

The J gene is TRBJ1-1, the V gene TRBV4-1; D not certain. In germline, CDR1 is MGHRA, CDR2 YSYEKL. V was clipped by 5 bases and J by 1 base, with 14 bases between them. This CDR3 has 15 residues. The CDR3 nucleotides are TGCGCCAGCAGCTTAGGGAGCTGGTCGAACACTGAAGCTTTCTTT. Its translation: CASSLGSWSNTEAFF.

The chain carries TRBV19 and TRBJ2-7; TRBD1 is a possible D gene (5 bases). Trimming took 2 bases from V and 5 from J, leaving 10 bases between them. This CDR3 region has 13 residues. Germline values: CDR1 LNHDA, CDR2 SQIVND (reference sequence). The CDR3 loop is CASSIQGSHEQYF. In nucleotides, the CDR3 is TGTGCCAGTAGTATACAGGGATCCCACGAGCAGTACTTC. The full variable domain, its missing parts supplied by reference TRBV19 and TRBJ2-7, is DGGITQSPKYLFRKEGQNVTLSCEQNLNHDAMYWYRQDPGQGLRLIYYSQIVNDFQKGDIAEGYSVSREKKESFPLTVTSAQKNPTAFYLCASSIQGSHEQYFGPGTRLTVT.

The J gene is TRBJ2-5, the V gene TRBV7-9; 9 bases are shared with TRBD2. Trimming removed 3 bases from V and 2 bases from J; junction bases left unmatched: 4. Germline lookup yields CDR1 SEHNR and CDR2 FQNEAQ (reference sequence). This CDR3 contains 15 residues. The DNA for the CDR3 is TGTGCCAGCAGCTTCGGGACTAGCAGACAAGAGACCCAGTACTTC. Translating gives CASSFGTSRQETQYF.

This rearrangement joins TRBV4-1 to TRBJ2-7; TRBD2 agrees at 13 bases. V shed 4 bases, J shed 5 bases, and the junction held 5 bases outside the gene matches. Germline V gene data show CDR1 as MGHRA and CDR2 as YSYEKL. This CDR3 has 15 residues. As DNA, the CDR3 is TGCGCCAGCAGCCCTAGGACTAGCGGGAGAAACGAGCAGTACTTC. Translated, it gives CASSPRTSGRNEQYF.

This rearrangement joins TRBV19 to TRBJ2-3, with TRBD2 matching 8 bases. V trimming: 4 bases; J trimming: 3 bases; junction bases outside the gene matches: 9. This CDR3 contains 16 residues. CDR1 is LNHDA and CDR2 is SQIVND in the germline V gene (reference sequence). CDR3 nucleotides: TGTGCCAGTAGTACGAACCCAAGCGGGAGAACAGATACGCAGTATTTT. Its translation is CASSTNPSGRTDTQYF.

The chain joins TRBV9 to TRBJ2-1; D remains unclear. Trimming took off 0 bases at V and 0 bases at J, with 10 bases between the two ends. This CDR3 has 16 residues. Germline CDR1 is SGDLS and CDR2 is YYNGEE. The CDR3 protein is CASSVDPRSSYNEQFF. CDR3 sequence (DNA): TGTGCCAGCAGCGTAGATCCGAGGAGCTCCTACAATGAGCAGTTCTTC. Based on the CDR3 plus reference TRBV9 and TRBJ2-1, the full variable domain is DSGVTQTPKHLITATGQRVTLRCSPRSGDLSVYWYQQSLDQGLQFLIQYYNGEERAKGNILERFSAQQFPDLHSELNLSSLELGDSALYFCASSVDPRSSYNEQFFGPGTRLTVL.

The CDR3 sequence is CSVGDLDQPQHF. As DNA, the CDR3 is TGCAGCGTTGGGGACCTTGATCAGCCCCAGCATTTT. The chain employs TRBV29-1 and TRBJ1-5; D is perhaps TRBD1 (5 bases). CDR3 length: 12 amino acids. Trimming took 4 bases from V and 5 from J, leaving 9 bases between them. Germline V lookup: CDR1 SQVTM, CDR2 ANQGSEA.

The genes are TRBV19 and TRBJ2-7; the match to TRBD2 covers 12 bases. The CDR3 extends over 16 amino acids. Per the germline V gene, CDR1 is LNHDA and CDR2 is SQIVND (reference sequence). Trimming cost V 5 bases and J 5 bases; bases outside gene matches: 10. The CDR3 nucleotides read TGTGCCAGTAGTTACCCGACTAGCGGGAGCTCGGACGAGCAGTACTTC. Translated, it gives CASSYPTSGSSDEQYF.

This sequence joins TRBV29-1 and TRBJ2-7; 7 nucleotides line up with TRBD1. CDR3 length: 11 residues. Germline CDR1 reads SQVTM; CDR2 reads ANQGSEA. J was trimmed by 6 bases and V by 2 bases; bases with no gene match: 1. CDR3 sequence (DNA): TGCAGCGTTGAAAGGGACAGCGAGCAGTACTTC. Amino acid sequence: CSVERDSEQYF.

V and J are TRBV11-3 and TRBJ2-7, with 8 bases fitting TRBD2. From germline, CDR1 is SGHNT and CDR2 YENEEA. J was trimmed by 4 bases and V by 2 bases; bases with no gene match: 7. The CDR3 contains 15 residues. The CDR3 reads CASSLHGGASYEQYF. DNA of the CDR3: TGTGCCAGCAGCTTACACGGGGGGGCGAGTTACGAGCAGTACTTC.

CDR3 loop: CASSQGRMTNQPQHF. In DNA, the CDR3 is TGTGCCAGCAGTCAGGGACGTATGACAAATCAGCCCCAGCATTTT. The V and J genes are TRBV2 and TRBJ1-5, with D maybe TRBD1 (5 bases). CDR3 length: 15 amino acids. Germline loops: CDR1 SNHLY, CDR2 FYNNEI. V was shortened by 5 bases and J by 4 bases, with 15 bases between the two germline ends.